This T cell receptor (beta chain) is from a study of blood T cell repertoires in COVID-19. Study context: Material from acute and convalescent COVID-19 was sourced from the United States, Italy and Spain. From T cells, B-cell-depleted T cells, or PBMCs came the material, which was cDNA or gDNA.

Original processing notes: From reference gene primer amplification, estimates of nucleated cell counts were derived. Profiled with immunoSEQ multiplex PCR; TCRdb holds only in-frame clones, not every one. V, J and clone size are those of that table, while D and trimming were read from the DNA. The repertoire includes under 150,000 clones, approximately 80% of them detected once, and over 7.5% sits in the top ten. CDR3 length: 19 residues. The V gene's germline CDR1 is MNHNY and CDR2 SVGAGI (reference sequence). Trimming at V came to 5 bases and at J to 0 bases, leaving 11 bases not matched to a gene.

This rearrangement joins TRBV6-6 to TRBJ1-6; 9 positions agree with TRBD1. Material: peripheral blood. The receptor was isolated from a woman aged 60 to 75 with active or convalescent COVID-19. This CDR3 reads CASSLKRDRARSYNSPLHF. The CDR3 DNA sequence: TGTGCCAGCAGTCTCAAACGGGACAGGGCTCGCTCCTATAATTCACCCCTCCACTTT.